Listed below are T cell receptor beta chains from one sample, sequenced in a study of blood T cell repertoires in COVID-19. TCRdb's copy holds only in-frame clones and misses some; the assay was immunoSEQ multiplex PCR. The sample carries 35,000 to 55,000 clones, roughly 80% recorded once. The sequenced sample consisted of peripheral blood. Every receptor here comes from a man between 60 and 75 years old with active COVID-19. CDR3s include the opening cysteine and the closing phenylalanine or tryptophan. The D gene is left open where the match is weak.

d_gene: .; j_gene: TRBJ1-1; v_gene: TRBV7-2; CDR3aa: CASSLDSGGTEAFF
d_gene: .; j_gene: TRBJ1-5; v_gene: TRBV10-3; CDR3aa: CASNGGANQPQHF
d_gene: TRBD2; j_gene: TRBJ2-3; v_gene: TRBV7-9; CDR3aa: CASSSGTSGGWDFTDTQYF
d_gene: .; j_gene: TRBJ1-5; v_gene: TRBV6-5; CDR3aa: CASSLGPINQPQHF
d_gene: .; j_gene: TRBJ2-6; v_gene: TRBV11-2; CDR3aa: CASSPMGISGANVLTF
d_gene: TRBD1; j_gene: TRBJ1-5; v_gene: TRBV9; CDR3aa: CASSVDGTGYQPQHF
d_gene: .; j_gene: TRBJ1-5; v_gene: TRBV6-1; CDR3aa: CASSGGSRTDHQPQHF
d_gene: TRBD1; j_gene: TRBJ1-2; v_gene: TRBV28; CDR3aa: CASRDRGGYTF
d_gene: TRBD2; j_gene: TRBJ2-3; v_gene: TRBV7-2; CDR3aa: CASSSTSGGARDTQYF
d_gene: .; j_gene: TRBJ2-5; v_gene: TRBV6-1; CDR3aa: CASRRDLQETQYF
d_gene: TRBD2; j_gene: TRBJ2-7; v_gene: TRBV19; CDR3aa: CASSLSSGGIYEQYF
d_gene: TRBD1; j_gene: TRBJ2-5; v_gene: TRBV9; CDR3aa: CASSPRQGLETQYF
d_gene: .; j_gene: TRBJ1-1; v_gene: TRBV14; CDR3aa: CASTGQMNTEAFF
d_gene: .; j_gene: TRBJ2-3; v_gene: TRBV7-6; CDR3aa: CASSPPRGPGPDTQYF
d_gene: .; j_gene: TRBJ2-7; v_gene: TRBV28; CDR3aa: CASSLDVLSYEQYF
d_gene: .; j_gene: TRBJ1-2; v_gene: TRBV5-1; CDR3aa: CASSSGLRENYGYTF
d_gene: .; j_gene: TRBJ1-1; v_gene: TRBV28; CDR3aa: CASSLQGLGTEAFF
d_gene: TRBD2; j_gene: TRBJ2-1; v_gene: TRBV9; CDR3aa: CASSASGRGPNEQFF
d_gene: .; j_gene: TRBJ1-1; v_gene: TRBV12-3/TRBV12-4; CDR3aa: CASRGRGDTEAFF
d_gene: .; j_gene: TRBJ2-2; v_gene: TRBV7-2; CDR3aa: CASSLAPGAGELFF
d_gene: TRBD2; j_gene: TRBJ2-3; v_gene: TRBV5-1; CDR3aa: CASSSGTSGGAFTDTQYF